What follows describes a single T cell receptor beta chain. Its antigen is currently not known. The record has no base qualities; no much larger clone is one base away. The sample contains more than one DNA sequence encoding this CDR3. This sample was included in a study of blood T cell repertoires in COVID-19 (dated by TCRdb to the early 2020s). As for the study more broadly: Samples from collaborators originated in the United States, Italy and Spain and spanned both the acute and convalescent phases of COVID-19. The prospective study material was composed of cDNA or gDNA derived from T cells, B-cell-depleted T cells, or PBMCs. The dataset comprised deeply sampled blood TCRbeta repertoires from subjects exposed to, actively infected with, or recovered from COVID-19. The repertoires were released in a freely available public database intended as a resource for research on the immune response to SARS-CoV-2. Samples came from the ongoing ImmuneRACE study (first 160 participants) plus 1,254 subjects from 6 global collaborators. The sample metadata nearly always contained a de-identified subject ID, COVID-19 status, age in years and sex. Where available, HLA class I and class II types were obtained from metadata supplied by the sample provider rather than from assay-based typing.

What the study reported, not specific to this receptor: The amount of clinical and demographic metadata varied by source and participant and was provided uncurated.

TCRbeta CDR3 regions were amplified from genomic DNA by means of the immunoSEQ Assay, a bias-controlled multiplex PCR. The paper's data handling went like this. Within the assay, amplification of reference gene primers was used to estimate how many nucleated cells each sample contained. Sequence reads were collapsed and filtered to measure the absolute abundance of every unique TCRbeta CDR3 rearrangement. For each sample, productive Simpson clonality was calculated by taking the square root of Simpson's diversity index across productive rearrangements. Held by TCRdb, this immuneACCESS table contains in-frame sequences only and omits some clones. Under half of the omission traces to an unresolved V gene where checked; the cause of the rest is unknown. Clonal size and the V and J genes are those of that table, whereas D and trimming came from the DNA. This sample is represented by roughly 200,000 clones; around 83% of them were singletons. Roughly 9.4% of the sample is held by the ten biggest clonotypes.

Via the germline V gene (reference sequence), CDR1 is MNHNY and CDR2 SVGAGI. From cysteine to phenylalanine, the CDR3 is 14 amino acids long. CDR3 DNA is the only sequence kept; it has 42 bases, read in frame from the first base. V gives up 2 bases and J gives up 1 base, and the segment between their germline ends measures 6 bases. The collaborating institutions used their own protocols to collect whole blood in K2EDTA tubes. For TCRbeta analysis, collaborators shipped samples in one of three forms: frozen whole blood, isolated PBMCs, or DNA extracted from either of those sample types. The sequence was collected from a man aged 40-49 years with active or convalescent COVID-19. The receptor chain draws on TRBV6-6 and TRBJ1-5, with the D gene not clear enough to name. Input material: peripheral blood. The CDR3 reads CASSYPESNQPQHF. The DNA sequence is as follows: TGTGCCAGCAGTTACCCCGAGAGCAATCAGCCCCAGCATTTT.